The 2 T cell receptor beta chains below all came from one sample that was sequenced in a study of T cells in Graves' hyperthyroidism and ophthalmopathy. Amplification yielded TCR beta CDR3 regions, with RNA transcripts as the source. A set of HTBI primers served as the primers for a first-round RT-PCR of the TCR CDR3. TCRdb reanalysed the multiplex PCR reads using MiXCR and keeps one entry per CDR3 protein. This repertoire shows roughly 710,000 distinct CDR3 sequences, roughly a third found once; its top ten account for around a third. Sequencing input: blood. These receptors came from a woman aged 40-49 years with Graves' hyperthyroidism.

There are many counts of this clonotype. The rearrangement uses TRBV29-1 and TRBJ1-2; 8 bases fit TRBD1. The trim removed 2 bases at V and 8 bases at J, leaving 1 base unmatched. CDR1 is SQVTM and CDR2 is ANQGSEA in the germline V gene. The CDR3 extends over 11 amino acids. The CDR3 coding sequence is TGCAGCGTTGAACGGGACAGGGGCTACACCTTC. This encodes CSVERDRGYTF.

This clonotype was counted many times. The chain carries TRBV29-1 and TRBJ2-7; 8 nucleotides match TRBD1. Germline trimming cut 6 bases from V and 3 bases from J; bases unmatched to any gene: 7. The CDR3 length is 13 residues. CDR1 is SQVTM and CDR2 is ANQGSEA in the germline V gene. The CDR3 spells CSVSGGGHYEQYF. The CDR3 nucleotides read TGCAGCGTCTCAGGGGGCGGGCACTACGAGCAGTACTTC.